A selection of T cell receptor beta chains follows, all from one sample in a study of OX40 agonist ivuxolimab in advanced cancers. Data came from immunoSEQ multiplex PCR; TCRdb stores just in-frame clones and leaves some out. The sample contains 42,000 or so clones, about four fifths of which appear only once. The sample here was CD4+ or CD8+ T cells sorted from blood, taken in a trial of the OX40 agonist ivuxolimab. The receptors originated from an adult with an advanced solid tumor such as melanoma, head and neck, liver or kidney cancer. Each CDR3 is given with its conserved first and last residue.

J gene	V gene	CDR3 protein
TRBJ2-5	TRBV28	CASTTQRESGKTQYF
TRBJ2-2	TRBV19	CATKQQAGGTGELFF
TRBJ2-7	TRBV7-2	CASSSGLGSSEQYF
TRBJ2-1	TRBV9	CASSVGIVPYNEQFF
TRBJ2-7	TRBV2	CASRDRGLEQYF
TRBJ2-1	TRBV9	CASSQPIAGGGNEQFF
TRBJ1-2	TRBV19	CASSTQLGGYTF
TRBJ2-1	TRBV7-8	CASSLGVGKAQFF
TRBJ1-5	TRBV15	CATSRVSGTGTGGLYSNQPQHF
TRBJ2-3	TRBV9	CASSVNGGADTQYF
TRBJ2-7	TRBV6-6	CASSRGQGEDEQYF
TRBJ2-2	TRBV27	CASSLNAGELFF
TRBJ2-7	TRBV14	CASSQEPRDRVYEQYF
TRBJ2-3	TRBV6-5	CASSRVVDSTDTQYF
TRBJ1-2	TRBV10-1	CASSEDSLGGYGYTF
TRBJ2-7	TRBV10-3	CAISDPGQGAHEQYF
TRBJ1-4	TRBV5-1	CASSFEPGHPTNEKLFF
TRBJ2-1	TRBV30	CAWSSRGEQFF
TRBJ1-1	TRBV11-2	CASSLRRGSFEAFF
TRBJ2-5	TRBV5-6	CASSGLNQETQYF
TRBJ1-1	TRBV29-1	CSVYQNTEAFF
TRBJ2-7	TRBV27	CASSSSYGQYF
TRBJ1-5	TRBV23-1	CASMFRTGTGDTNSNQPQHF
TRBJ2-2	TRBV18	CASYPGTATGELFF
TRBJ2-7	TRBV5-1	CASSFLTGDFEQYF
TRBJ2-7	TRBV7-6	CASSPGLAGTYEQYF
TRBJ1-6	TRBV7-8	CASSVTTGESSYNSPLHF
TRBJ1-5	TRBV6-4	CASSEQGNSNQPQHF
TRBJ1-2	TRBV14	CASSQQSNYGYTF